The sample holds a few counts of the clone carrying this T cell receptor beta chain. Its specificity is not known. The sample is drawn from a study of T-cell reconstitution after alpha-beta-depleted transplantation in children. Study findings and constraints: Once a year had passed after transplant, T-cell counts and diversity came mostly from newly produced T cells.

Unique molecular identifiers were incorporated into the prepared TCRbeta library. MiXCR, applied by TCRdb to the PCR reads, yields one record per CDR3 protein. The sample lists a few hundred thousand distinct CDR3 sequences, 10% to 15% occurring once. The sample consisted of PBMCs, mostly from graft donor cells, taken 360 days after TCRalphabeta/CD19-depleted stem cell transplant. This sequence originates from a male patient aged 10 to 17 who had a stem cell transplant for acute myeloid leukemia, so the T cells may come from the graft donor.

CDR3 loop: CSVAPGVPYEQYF. CDR3 in DNA: TGCAGCGTTGCCCCAGGGGTGCCCTACGAGCAGTACTTC. The chain carries TRBV29-1 and TRBJ2-7; D possibly corresponds to TRBD1 (6 bases). The CDR3 spans 13 residues. Germline lookup yields CDR1 SQVTM and CDR2 ANQGSEA. The V gene lost 4 bases and the J gene lost 2 bases, with 12 bases spanning the gap.